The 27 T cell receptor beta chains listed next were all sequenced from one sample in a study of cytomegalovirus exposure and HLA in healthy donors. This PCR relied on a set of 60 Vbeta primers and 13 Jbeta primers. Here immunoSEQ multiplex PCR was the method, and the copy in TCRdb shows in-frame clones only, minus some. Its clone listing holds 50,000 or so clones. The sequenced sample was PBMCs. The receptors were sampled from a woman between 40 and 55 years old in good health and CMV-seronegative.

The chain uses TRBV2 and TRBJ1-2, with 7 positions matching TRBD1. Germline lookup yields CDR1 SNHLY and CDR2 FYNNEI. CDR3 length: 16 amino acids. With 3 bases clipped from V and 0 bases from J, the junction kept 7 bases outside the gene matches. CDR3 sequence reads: CASSDGDRAPNYGYTF. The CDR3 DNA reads TGTGCCAGCAGTGACGGTGACAGGGCCCCTAACTATGGCTACACCTTC.

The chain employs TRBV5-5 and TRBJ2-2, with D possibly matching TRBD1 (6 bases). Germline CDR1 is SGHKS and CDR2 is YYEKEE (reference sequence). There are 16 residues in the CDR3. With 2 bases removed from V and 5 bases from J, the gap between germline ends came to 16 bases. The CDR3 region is CASSLTGWGETGELFF. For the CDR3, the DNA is TGTGCCAGCAGCTTAACAGGGTGGGGAGAGACCGGGGAGCTGTTTTTT.

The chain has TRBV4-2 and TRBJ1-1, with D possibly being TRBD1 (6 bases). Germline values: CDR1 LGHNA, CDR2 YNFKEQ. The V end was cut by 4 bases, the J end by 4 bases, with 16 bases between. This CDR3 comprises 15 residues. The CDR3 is CASSLQGGDGTEAFF. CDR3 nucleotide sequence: TGTGCCAGCAGCCTCCAAGGGGGGGATGGCACTGAAGCTTTCTTT.

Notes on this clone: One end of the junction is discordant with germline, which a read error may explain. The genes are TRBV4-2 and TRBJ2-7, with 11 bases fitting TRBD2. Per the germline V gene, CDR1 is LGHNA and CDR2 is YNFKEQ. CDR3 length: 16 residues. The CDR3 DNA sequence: TGTGCCGGCAGCCAAGAGCAACTAGCGGGAGCCCACGAGCAGTACTTC. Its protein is CAGSQEQLAGAHEQYF.

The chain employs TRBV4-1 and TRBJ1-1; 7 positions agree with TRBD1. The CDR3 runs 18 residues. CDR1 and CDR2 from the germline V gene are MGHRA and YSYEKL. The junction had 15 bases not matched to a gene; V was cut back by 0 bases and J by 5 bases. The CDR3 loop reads CASSQDMIQQGWETEAFF. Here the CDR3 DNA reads TGCGCCAGCAGCCAAGATATGATTCAACAGGGGTGGGAAACTGAAGCTTTCTTT.

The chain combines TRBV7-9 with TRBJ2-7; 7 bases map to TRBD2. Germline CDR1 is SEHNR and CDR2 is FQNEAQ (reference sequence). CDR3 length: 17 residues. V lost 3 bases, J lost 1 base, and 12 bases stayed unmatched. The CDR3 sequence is CASSFEIRAGTSYEQYF. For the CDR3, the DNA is TGTGCCAGCAGCTTTGAAATCCGAGCGGGAACTTCCTACGAGCAGTACTTC.

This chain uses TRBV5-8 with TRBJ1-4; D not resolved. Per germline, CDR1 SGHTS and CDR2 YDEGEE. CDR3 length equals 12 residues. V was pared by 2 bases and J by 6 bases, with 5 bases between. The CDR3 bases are TGTGCCAGCAGCTTAATCGATGAAAAACTGTTTTTT. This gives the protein CASSLIDEKLFF.

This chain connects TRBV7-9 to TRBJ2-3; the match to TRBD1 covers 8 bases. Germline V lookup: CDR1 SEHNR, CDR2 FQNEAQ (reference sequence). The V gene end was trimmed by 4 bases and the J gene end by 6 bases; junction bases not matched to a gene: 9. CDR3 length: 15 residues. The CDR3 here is CASSYRTGKLDTQYF. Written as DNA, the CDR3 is TGTGCCAGCAGCTATCGGACAGGGAAGTTGGATACGCAGTATTTT. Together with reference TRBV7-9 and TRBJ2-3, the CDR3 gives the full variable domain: DTGVSQNPRHKITKRGQNVTFRCDPISEHNRLYWYRQTLGQGPEFLTYFQNEAQLEKSRLLSDRFSAERPKGSFSTLEIQRTEQGDSAMYLCASSYRTGKLDTQYFGPGTRLTVL.

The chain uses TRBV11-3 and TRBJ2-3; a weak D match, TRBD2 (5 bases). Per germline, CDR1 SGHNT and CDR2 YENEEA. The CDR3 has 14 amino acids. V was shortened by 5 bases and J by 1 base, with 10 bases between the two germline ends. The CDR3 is CASSPGSRTDTQYF. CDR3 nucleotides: TGTGCCAGCAGCCCGGGGAGCCGCACAGATACGCAGTATTTT.

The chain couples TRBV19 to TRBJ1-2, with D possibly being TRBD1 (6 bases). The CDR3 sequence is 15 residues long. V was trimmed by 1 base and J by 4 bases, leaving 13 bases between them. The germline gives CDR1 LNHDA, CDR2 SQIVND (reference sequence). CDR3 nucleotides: TGTGCCAGTAGTATAGGGTCAGGGGACCCCTATGGCTACACCTTC. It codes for CASSIGSGDPYGYTF.

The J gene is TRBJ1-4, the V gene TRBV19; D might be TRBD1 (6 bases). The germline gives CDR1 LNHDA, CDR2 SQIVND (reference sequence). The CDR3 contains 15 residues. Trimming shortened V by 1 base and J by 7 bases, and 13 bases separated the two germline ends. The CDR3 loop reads CASSIASRGGEKLFF. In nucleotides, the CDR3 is TGTGCCAGTAGTATAGCCTCCAGGGGCGGTGAAAAACTGTTTTTT.

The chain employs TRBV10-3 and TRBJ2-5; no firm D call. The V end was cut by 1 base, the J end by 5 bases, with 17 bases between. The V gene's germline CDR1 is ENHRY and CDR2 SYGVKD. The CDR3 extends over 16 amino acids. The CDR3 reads CAISEFPSERSETQYF. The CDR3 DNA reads TGTGCCATCAGTGAGTTCCCCTCTGAGCGATCGGAGACCCAGTACTTC.

The chain's CDR3 is CASSGYQGSRETQYF. The CDR3 coding sequence is TGTGCCAGCAGTGGATATCAGGGGTCGCGAGAGACCCAGTACTTC. The chain carries TRBV27 and TRBJ2-5; D might be TRBD1 (6 bases). The V gene lost 5 bases and the J gene lost 4 bases, with 17 bases spanning the gap. The germline CDR1 and CDR2 sequences are MNHEY and SMNVEV (reference sequence). The CDR3 is 15 amino acids.

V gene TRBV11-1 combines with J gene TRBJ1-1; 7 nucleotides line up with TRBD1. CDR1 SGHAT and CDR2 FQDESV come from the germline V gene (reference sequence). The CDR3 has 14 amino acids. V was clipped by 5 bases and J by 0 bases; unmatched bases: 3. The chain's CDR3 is CASSTDRVNTEAFF. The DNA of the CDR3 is TGTGCCAGCAGCACAGACAGGGTGAACACTGAAGCTTTCTTT.

Here the CDR3 reads CASSLLASGRTGELFF. CDR3 coding DNA: TGTGCCAGCAGTTTACTCGCTAGCGGGCGCACCGGGGAGCTGTTTTTT. V and J are TRBV28 and TRBJ2-2; 8 bases are a match to TRBD2. Trimming cost V 2 bases and J 4 bases; bases outside gene matches: 6. Germline V gives CDR1 MDHEN, CDR2 SYDVKM. The CDR3 contains 16 residues. Full variable domain (outside the CDR3, taken from reference TRBV28 and TRBJ2-2): DVKVTQSSRYLVKRTGEKVFLECVQDMDHENMFWYRQDPGLGLRLIYFSYDVKMKEKGDIPEGYSVSREKKERFSLILESASTNQTSMYLCASSLLASGRTGELFFGEGSRLTVL.

The CDR3 sequence: CASSERQGLAKNIQYF. In DNA, the CDR3 is TGTGCCAGCAGTGAAAGGCAGGGTCTAGCCAAAAACATTCAGTACTTC. This chain links TRBV6-1 with TRBJ2-4; a weak D match, TRBD1 (5 bases). The CDR3 is made up of 16 amino acids. Germline V gives CDR1 MNHNS, CDR2 SASEGT. Trimming took 2 bases from V and 0 from J, leaving 11 bases between them.

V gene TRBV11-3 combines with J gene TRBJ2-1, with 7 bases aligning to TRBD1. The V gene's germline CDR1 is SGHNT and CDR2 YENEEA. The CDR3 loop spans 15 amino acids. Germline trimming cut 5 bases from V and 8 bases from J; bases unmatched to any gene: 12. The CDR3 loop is CASSAAGEQGDEQFF. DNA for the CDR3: TGTGCCAGCAGCGCGGCGGGTGAGCAGGGGGATGAGCAGTTCTTC.

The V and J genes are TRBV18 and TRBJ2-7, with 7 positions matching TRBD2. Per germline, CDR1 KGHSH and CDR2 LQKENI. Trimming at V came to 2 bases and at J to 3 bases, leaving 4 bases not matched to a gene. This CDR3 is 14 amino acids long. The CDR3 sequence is CASSPGGEGYEQYF. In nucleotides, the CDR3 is TGTGCCAGCTCACCAGGGGGGGAGGGCTACGAGCAGTACTTC.

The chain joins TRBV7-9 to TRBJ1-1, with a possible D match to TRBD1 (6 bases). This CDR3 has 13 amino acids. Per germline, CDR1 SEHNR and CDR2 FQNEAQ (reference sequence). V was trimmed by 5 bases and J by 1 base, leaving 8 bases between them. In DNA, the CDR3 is TGTGCCAGCAGCCGGACAGCGAACACTGAAGCTTTCTTT. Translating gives CASSRTANTEAFF.

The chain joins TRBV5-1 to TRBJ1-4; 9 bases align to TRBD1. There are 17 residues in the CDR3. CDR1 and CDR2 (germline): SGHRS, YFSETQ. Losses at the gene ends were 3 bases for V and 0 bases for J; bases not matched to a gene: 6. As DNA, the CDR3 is TGCGCCAGCAGCTCTGAGACAGGGGGTCCAACTAATGAAAAACTGTTTTTT. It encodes CASSSETGGPTNEKLFF.

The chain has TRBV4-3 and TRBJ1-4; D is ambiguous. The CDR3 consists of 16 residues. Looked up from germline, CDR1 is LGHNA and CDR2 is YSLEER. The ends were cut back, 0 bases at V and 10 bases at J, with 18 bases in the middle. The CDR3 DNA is TGCGCCAGCAGCCAAGACCTGGATAGAGGCTCGGGAAAACTGTTTTTT. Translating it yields CASSQDLDRGSGKLFF.

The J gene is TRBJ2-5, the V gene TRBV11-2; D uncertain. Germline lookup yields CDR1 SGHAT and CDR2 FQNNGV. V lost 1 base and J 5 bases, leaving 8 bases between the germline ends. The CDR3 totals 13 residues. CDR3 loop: CASSLGGRETQYF. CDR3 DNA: TGTGCCAGCAGCTTAGGAGGCCGGGAGACCCAGTACTTC.

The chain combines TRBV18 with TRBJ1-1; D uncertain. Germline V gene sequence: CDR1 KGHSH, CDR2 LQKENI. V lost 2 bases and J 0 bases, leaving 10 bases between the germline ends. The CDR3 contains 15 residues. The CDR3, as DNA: TGTGCCAGCTCACCAGGGGAGGCGATGAACACTGAAGCTTTCTTT. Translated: CASSPGEAMNTEAFF.

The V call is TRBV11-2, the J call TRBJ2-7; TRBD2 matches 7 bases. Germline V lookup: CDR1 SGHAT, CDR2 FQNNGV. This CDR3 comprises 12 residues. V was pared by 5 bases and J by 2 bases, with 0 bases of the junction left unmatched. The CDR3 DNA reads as TGTGCCAGCAGCCTAGCGGCCTACGAGCAGTACTTC. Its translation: CASSLAAYEQYF.

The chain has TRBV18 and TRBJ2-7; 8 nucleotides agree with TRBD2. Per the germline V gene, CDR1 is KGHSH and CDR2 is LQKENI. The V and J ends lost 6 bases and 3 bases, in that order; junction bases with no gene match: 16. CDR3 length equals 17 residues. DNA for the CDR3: TGTGCCAGCTCCAACCACGGGGCGAGACTAGCGCACTACGAGCAGTACTTC. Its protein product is CASSNHGARLAHYEQYF.

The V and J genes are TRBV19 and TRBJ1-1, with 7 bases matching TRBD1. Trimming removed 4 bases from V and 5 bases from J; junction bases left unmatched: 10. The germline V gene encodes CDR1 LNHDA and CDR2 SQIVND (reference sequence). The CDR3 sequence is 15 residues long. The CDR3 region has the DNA TGTGCCAGTAGTAGCCAGGAGGGGGCCAGGACTGAAGCTTTCTTT. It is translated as CASSSQEGARTEAFF.

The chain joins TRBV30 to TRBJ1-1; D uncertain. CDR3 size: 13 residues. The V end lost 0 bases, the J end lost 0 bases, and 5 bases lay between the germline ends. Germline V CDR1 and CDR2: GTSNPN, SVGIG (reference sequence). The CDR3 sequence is CAWSVSMNTEAFF. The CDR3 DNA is TGTGCCTGGAGTGTAAGCATGAACACTGAAGCTTTCTTT.